The 2 T cell receptor beta chains below all came from one sample that was sequenced in a study of blood T cell repertoires in COVID-19. Some clones are missing from TCRdb's copy, which holds only in-frame ones; the method was immunoSEQ multiplex PCR. The top ten clones hold roughly 9.4% of a sample with hundreds of thousands of clones, roughly 80% of them seen once. The specimen was peripheral blood. The receptors here all came from a woman between 45 and 65 years old who had recovered from COVID-19.

The chain has TRBV5-5 and TRBJ2-6; no definite D call. From germline, CDR1 is SGHKS and CDR2 YYEKEE (reference sequence). The CDR3 runs 16 residues. Trimming removed 0 bases at V and 0 bases at J, with 7 bases between. The CDR3 nucleotides read TGTGCCAGCAGCTTGGGCGTACGCTCTGGGGCCAACGTCCTGACTTTC. Encoded protein: CASSLGVRSGANVLTF.

The CDR3 coding sequence is TGTGCCAGTAGTACCGGGACAGGGGGCTCTCTGGTGTCTGGCTACACCTTC. It specifies CASSTGTGGSLVSGYTF. This chain links TRBV19 with TRBJ1-2; 12 bases match TRBD1. The V segment lost 4 bases and the J segment 7 bases; nucleotides outside the gene matches: 13. CDR3 length: 17 amino acids. CDR1 is LNHDA and CDR2 is SQIVND in the germline V gene (reference sequence).